Below are 9 T cell receptor beta chains sequenced from a single sample in a study of CD8+ T cells in alopecia areata. Once RNA had been extracted, it was reverse transcribed into cDNA to act as the sequencing template. The table came from immunoSEQ multiplex PCR; TCRdb's copy has only in-frame clones and leaves some out. Altogether over 110,000 clones are present, approximately 51% being singletons, with the ten largest covering roughly 0.99%. Sequences were derived from CD4+ T cells sorted from blood, sampled at week 0. These receptors all stem from a human donor with alopecia areata.

This clone was found a few times. The gene calls are TRBV7-9 and TRBJ2-1; D is tentatively TRBD1 or TRBD2 (5 bases each). Germline assignment: CDR1 SEHNR and CDR2 FQNEAQ (reference sequence). The V and J ends lost 5 bases and 8 bases respectively, with 10 bases between them. The CDR3 sequence is 12 residues long. The CDR3 nucleotides read TGTGCCAGCAGCCCCGAGGGGCATGAGCAGTTCTTC. It yields the protein CASSPEGHEQFF.

This clone occurred a few times. The CDR3, as DNA: TGTGCCAGCAGTTTATTCGGGGAGCTGTTTTTT. Amino acid sequence: CASSLFGELFF. The chain couples TRBV2 to TRBJ2-2; D is unclear. The CDR3 has 11 amino acids. The germline CDR1 and CDR2 sequences are SNHLY and FYNNEI. Trimming took 5 bases from V and 7 from J, leaving 5 bases between them. The full variable domain, in which reference TRBV2 and TRBJ2-2 provide the parts outside the CDR3, is EPEVTQTPSHQVTQMGQEVILRCVPISNHLYFYWYRQILGQKVEFLVSFYNNEISEKSEIFDDQFSVERPDGSNFTLKIRSTKLEDSAMYFCASSLFGELFFGEGSRLTVL.

The chain couples TRBV29-1 to TRBJ1-5; D uncertain. Trimming removed 4 bases from V and 1 base from J, with 5 bases in between. The germline gives CDR1 SQVTM, CDR2 ANQGSEA. This CDR3 spans 12 amino acids. CDR3 bases: TGCAGCGTTGGGTGGAGCAATCAGCCCCAGCATTTT. It encodes CSVGWSNQPQHF.

This clone was recorded a few times. The chain has TRBV29-1 and TRBJ2-3; D may match TRBD1 or TRBD2 (5 bases each). Trimming shortened V by 1 base and J by 0 bases, and 14 bases separated the two germline ends. This CDR3 contains 16 residues. Germline values: CDR1 SQVTM, CDR2 ANQGSEA. In DNA form, the CDR3 reads TGCAGCGTTGAAGGCTTACGGGGCGGGAGCACAGATACGCAGTATTTT. The encoded protein is CSVEGLRGGSTDTQYF.

This clone was seen a few times. The chain combines TRBV20-1 with TRBJ1-1, with D unclear. The CDR3 contains 9 residues. Per the germline V gene, CDR1 is DFQATT and CDR2 is SNEGSKA (reference sequence). V lost 7 bases, J lost 4 bases, and 4 bases lay in between. The CDR3 region has the DNA TGCAGTGTAGGCACTGAAGCTTTCTTT. Translating it yields CSVGTEAFF.

Comments on this clone: The junction departs from germline at one end; a sequencing error may be responsible. The rearrangement joins TRBV20-1 to TRBJ1-2; unclear D gene. Germline V gene sequence: CDR1 DFQATT, CDR2 SNEGSKA (reference sequence). The CDR3 contains 11 residues. In DNA, the CDR3 is TGCAGTGCTAGAACTGAGATCCCCGAGAACTTC. Translating it yields CSARTEIPENF.

The chain is built from TRBV5-1 and TRBJ2-1; 8 bases align to TRBD2. CDR1 and CDR2 from the germline V gene are SGHRS and YFSETQ. V gave up 4 bases and J gave up 8 bases; unmatched junction bases: 14. This CDR3 has 16 amino acids. CDR3 DNA: TGCGCCAGCAGCACCGGCGTGGGGCGGGAGGACTATGAGCAGTTCTTC. It translates to CASSTGVGREDYEQFF.

V gene TRBV6-5 combines with J gene TRBJ2-1, with D maybe TRBD1 (5 bases). The germline gives CDR1 MNHEY, CDR2 SVGAGI. V was clipped by 6 bases and J by 2 bases, with 14 bases between them. The CDR3 sequence is 15 residues long. The chain's CDR3 is CASSLATGPYNEQFF. Here the CDR3 DNA reads TGTGCCAGCAGCTTAGCTACAGGCCCCTACAATGAGCAGTTCTTC.

This clone was detected ten times or more. The chain carries TRBV7-9 and TRBJ1-1; D possibly corresponds to TRBD1 (6 bases). This CDR3 spans 14 amino acids. Trimming left V 6 bases short and J 1 base short, with 12 bases between. Germline-derived CDR1 and CDR2 are SEHNR and FQNEAQ (reference sequence). The CDR3 is CASRVQGSNTEAFF. For the CDR3, the DNA is TGTGCCAGCAGGGTACAGGGATCGAACACTGAAGCTTTCTTT.